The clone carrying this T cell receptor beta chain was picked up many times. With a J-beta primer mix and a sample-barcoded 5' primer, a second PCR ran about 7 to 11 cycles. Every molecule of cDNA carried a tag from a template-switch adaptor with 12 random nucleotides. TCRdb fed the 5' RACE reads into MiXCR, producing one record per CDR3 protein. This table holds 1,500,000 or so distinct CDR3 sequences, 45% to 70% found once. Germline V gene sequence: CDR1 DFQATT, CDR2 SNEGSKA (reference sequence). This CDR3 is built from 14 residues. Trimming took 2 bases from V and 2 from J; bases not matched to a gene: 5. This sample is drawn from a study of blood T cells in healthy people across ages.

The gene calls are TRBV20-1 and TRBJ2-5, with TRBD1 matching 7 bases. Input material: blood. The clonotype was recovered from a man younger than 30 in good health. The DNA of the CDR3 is TGCAGTGCTAGAAAAGGGACAGAACAAGAGACCCAGTACTTC. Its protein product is CSARKGTEQETQYF.